This T cell receptor (beta chain) is from a study of T cell responses to AZD1222 COVID-19 vaccine. Findings and caveats of the study: Clonal diversity was possibly underestimated, and white British individuals and females predominated among donors. After the peak T cell response, and only then, were repertoires sampled.

V lost 4 bases, J lost 5 bases, and 8 bases stayed unmatched. Germline lookup yields CDR1 SGHRS and CDR2 YFSETQ. This CDR3 is 15 amino acids long. The repertoire was sequenced with immunoSEQ multiplex PCR; TCRdb's copy has only in-frame clones and lacks some. This table holds tens of thousands of clones, around 92% found once. To note about this clone: Antigen specificity is unknown.

Sequenced material: peripheral blood, taken on day 0 of AZD1222 vaccination. This chain joins TRBV5-1 and TRBJ1-1, with 10 bases identical to TRBD1. The origin of this receptor is an adult in good health. The CDR3 is CASSPGQGGGTEAFF. The CDR3 nucleotides read TGCGCCAGCAGCCCAGGACAGGGGGGAGGAACTGAAGCTTTCTTT.